This is a list of T cell receptor beta chains from one sample in a study of blood T cell repertoires in COVID-19. Some clones are missing from TCRdb's copy, which holds only in-frame ones; the method was immunoSEQ multiplex PCR. Among tens of thousands of clones listed, roughly 85% were seen once. Sequenced: peripheral blood. The receptors originated from a man between 60 and 75 years old with acute or convalescent COVID-19. Both conserved end residues are part of each CDR3. Fields, in order: D gene, clone size, V gene, J gene, CDR3 length, CDR3 DNA, CDR3 protein. A D gene is named only where the DNA matches it firmly. Not every row has a clone size; where given, it reads once, few, many or a size class.

>-|few|TRBV19|TRBJ2-7|14
TGTGCCAGTAGCGAAGACAGGGAGGCCTACGAGCAGTACTTC
CASSEDREAYEQYF
>TRBD1|-|TRBV4-3|TRBJ2-7|15
TGCGCCAGCAGCCAAGGGGTGGGACAGAGGTACGAGCAGTACTTC
CASSQGVGQRYEQYF
>-|-|TRBV11-2|TRBJ2-7|14
TGTGCCAGCAGCTTCGGACTAGGGGGCTACGAGCAGTACTTC
CASSFGLGGYEQYF
>-|-|TRBV2|TRBJ2-4|14
TGTGCCAGCAGTGACGGCGTAGCCAAAAACATTCAATACTTC
CASSDGVAKNIQYF
>-|-|TRBV10-3|TRBJ1-2|15
TGTGCCATCTATTACAACGACAGCCCCGGTAATGGCTACACCTTC
CAIYYNDSPGNGYTF
>TRBD2|few|TRBV9|TRBJ2-2|18
TGTGCCAGCAGCGTAGGAACTAGCGGGAGAGCAAACACCGGGGAGCTGTTTTTT
CASSVGTSGRANTGELFF
>-|-|TRBV6-5|TRBJ1-1|13
TGTGCCAGCAGTTACGTATACAGGAGTGAAGCTTTCTTT
CASSYVYRSEAFF
>TRBD2|-|TRBV19|TRBJ2-3|15
TGTGCCAGTAGTCCGACTAGCGGGATAACAGATACGCAGTATTTT
CASSPTSGITDTQYF
>TRBD1|-|TRBV28|TRBJ1-5|17
TGTGCCAGCAGTTTTAGGGGACAGCTGTATAGCAATCAGCCCCAGCATTTT
CASSFRGQLYSNQPQHF
>-|-|TRBV6-5|TRBJ1-2|14
TGTGCCAGCAGTTCCAGATGGTTCGACTATGGCTACACCTTC
CASSSRWFDYGYTF
>-|-|TRBV19|TRBJ2-7|15
TGTGCCAGTAGTATGTGGCAGGGCCAATCCTACGAGCAGTACTTC
CASSMWQGQSYEQYF